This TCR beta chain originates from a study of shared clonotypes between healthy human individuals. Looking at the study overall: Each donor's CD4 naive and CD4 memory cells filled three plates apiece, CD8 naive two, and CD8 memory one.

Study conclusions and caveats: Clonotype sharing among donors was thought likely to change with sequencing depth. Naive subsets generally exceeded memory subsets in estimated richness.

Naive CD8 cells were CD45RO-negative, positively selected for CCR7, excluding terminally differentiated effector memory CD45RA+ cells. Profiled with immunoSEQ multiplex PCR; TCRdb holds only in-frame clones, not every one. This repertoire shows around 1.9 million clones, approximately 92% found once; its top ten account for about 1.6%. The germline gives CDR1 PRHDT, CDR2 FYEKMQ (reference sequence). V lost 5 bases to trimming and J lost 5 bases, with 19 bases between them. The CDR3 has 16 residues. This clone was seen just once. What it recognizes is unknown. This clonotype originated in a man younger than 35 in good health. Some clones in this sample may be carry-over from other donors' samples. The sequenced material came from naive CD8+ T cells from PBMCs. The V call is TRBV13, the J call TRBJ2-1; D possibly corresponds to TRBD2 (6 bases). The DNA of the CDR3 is TGTGCCAGCAGCGCGGGACCTAGAAAAACACACAATGAGCAGTTCTTC. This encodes CASSAGPRKTHNEQFF. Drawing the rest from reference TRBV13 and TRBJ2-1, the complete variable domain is AAGVIQSPRHLIKEKRETATLKCYPIPRHDTVYWYQQGPGQDPQFLISFYEKMQSDKGSIPDRFSAQQFSDYHSELNMSSLELGDSALYFCASSAGPRKTHNEQFFGPGTRLTVL.